This T cell receptor (beta chain) stems from a study of blood T cell repertoires in COVID-19. Ages ranged from about 18 to 100 years, with residence in some 25 US areas. Clinical history reported by participants formed the basis on which cohorts were assigned. The CDR3 has 15 residues. Germline V gives CDR1 LNHDA, CDR2 SQIVND (reference sequence). V gave up 8 bases and J gave up 0 bases, with 14 bases separating them. Sequencing used immunoSEQ multiplex PCR; TCRdb keeps in-frame clones, though not all of them. The repertoire holds a few hundred thousand clones, 85% to 90% seen once, with 1.2% in the top ten.

The chain couples TRBV19 to TRBJ1-3; TRBD1 is a possible D gene (6 bases). The sample consisted of PBMCs or T cells enriched from blood (not recorded which). The clonotype comes from a man aged 25-45 years who had recovered from COVID-19. CDR3 sequence: CASGQDSSSGNTIYF. In DNA form, the CDR3 reads TGTGCCAGTGGCCAGGACAGCTCCTCTGGAAACACCATATATTTT.